Below, 9 T cell receptor beta chains from the same sample are listed, as sequenced in a study of long-term antiretroviral therapy in people with HIV. Version v3.0 of the immunoSEQ assay ran at survey level. Sequencing was performed with immunoSEQ multiplex PCR; in TCRdb, only in-frame clones are kept and a portion is missing. The sample includes 10,000 to 15,000 clones, approximately 71% seen only once; the top ten take approximately 20%. The specimen was unsorted PBMCs, collected 0.5 years before starting antiretroviral therapy. The source is a woman aged 40 to 50 with HIV.

CDR3 DNA: TGTGCCAGCAGTTCGACAGGGTCGTTCGGCCAGCCCCAGCATTTT. Translating gives CASSSTGSFGQPQHF. This chain connects TRBV28 to TRBJ1-5; TRBD1 matches 7 bases. The trim removed 4 bases at V and 7 bases at J, leaving 10 bases unmatched. The length of the CDR3 is 15 residues. The germline V gene has CDR1 MDHEN and CDR2 SYDVKM.

The J gene is TRBJ1-4, the V gene TRBV4-3, with D maybe TRBD1 (5 bases). The CDR3 runs to 16 residues. Germline values: CDR1 LGHNA, CDR2 YSLEER. V was cut by 0 bases and J by 7 bases, with 15 bases left in between. The CDR3 DNA follows: TGCGCCAGCAGCCAAGATATGAAGGGGCAAGGTGAAAAACTGTTTTTT. Protein sequence: CASSQDMKGQGEKLFF.

This clone was detected only a few times. The chain is built from TRBV29-1 and TRBJ1-2; no clear D. V dropped 2 bases and J dropped 2 bases, with 15 bases sitting between them. The CDR3 runs 15 residues. Germline V gene sequence: CDR1 SQVTM, CDR2 ANQGSEA. Here the CDR3 DNA reads TGCAGCGTTGAATTGGTAGGATACCCGAACTATGGCTACACCTTC. Its translation: CSVELVGYPNYGYTF.

The V gene is TRBV11-2, the J gene TRBJ1-5; D is uncertain. Deletions cut 4 bases from V and 6 bases from J, with 13 bases between. This CDR3 comprises 14 residues. Germline V gene data show CDR1 as SGHAT and CDR2 as FQNNGV. CDR3 coding DNA: TGTGCCAGCAGCTCCTCGGGTGTATCTCAGCCCCAGCATTTT. Its translation: CASSSSGVSQPQHF.

The chain recombines TRBV7-9 with TRBJ1-2; TRBD1 is a possible D gene (5 bases). Germline loops: CDR1 SEHNR, CDR2 FQNEAQ (reference sequence). V was trimmed by 2 bases and J by 2 bases, leaving 18 bases between them. This CDR3 comprises 17 residues. CDR3 in amino acids: CASSLFNAGLRNYGYTF. The CDR3 DNA reads TGTGCCAGCAGCTTATTTAATGCAGGGCTAAGAAACTATGGCTACACCTTC. The full variable domain, rest sourced from reference TRBV7-9 and TRBJ1-2, is DTGVSQNPRHKITKRGQNVTFRCDPISEHNRLYWYRQTLGQGPEFLTYFQNEAQLEKSRLLSDRFSAERPKGSFSTLEIQRTEQGDSAMYLCASSLFNAGLRNYGYTFGSGTRLTVV.

The chain uses TRBV7-8 and TRBJ2-3; D is ambiguous. CDR3 length equals 17 residues. Between the trimmed V and J ends, which lost 5 bases and 1 base, there was a span of 19 bases. Germline lookup yields CDR1 SGHVS and CDR2 FQNEAQ. The CDR3 region is CASSAFYHAGGTDTQYF. CDR3 in DNA: TGTGCCAGCAGCGCATTCTACCACGCTGGGGGCACAGATACGCAGTATTTT.

The chain is built from TRBV5-4 and TRBJ2-1; no reliable D call. The CDR3 is made up of 12 amino acids. Germline CDR1 is SGHNT and CDR2 is YYREEE (reference sequence). V was clipped by 5 bases and J by 5 bases, with 8 bases between them. The CDR3 DNA reads TGTGCCAGCAGACTCGGCCACAATGAGCAGTTCTTC. Translation: CASRLGHNEQFF.

This chain connects TRBV5-1 to TRBJ2-2; no definite D call. V was trimmed by 4 bases and J by 2 bases, leaving 12 bases between them. Looked up from germline, CDR1 is SGHRS and CDR2 is YFSETQ. The CDR3 totals 15 residues. CDR3 bases: TGCGCCAGCAGCCCCGCCTCTTCTAACACCGGGGAGCTGTTTTTT. Translation: CASSPASSNTGELFF.

The chain has TRBV5-1 and TRBJ1-4, with 7 bases that match TRBD1. The CDR3 has 18 residues. Trimming took 0 bases from V and 7 from J; bases not matched to a gene: 15. In germline, CDR1 is SGHRS, CDR2 YFSETQ. The CDR3 DNA reads as TGCGCCAGCAGCTTGGCGGTACGGACAGGCTCCAGGAGTGAAAAACTGTTTTTT. Protein: CASSLAVRTGSRSEKLFF.